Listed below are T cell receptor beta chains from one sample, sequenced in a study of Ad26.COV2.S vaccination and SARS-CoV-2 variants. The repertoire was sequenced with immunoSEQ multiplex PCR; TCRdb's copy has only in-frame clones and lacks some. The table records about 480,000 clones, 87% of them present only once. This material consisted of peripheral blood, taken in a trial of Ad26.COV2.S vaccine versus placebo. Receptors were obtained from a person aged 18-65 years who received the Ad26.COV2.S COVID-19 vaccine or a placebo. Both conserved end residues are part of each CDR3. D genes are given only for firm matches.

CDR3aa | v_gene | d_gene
CASSLGLAGGAETQYF | TRBV6-2/TRBV6-3 | TRBD2
CSVEDSAGGVYEQYF | TRBV29-1 | TRBD2
CASSPGTGKMNTEAFF | TRBV5-6 | TRBD1
CASSYQTTAGTGGSLNTEAFF | TRBV5-1 | TRBD1
CASSVAGAVGELFF | TRBV9 | .
CSGAVPSGTAYVGGGELFF | TRBV29-1 | .
CASSLLDTNSPLHF | TRBV5-5 | .
CAWGPADTQYF | TRBV30 | .
CASSRSGLTGELFF | TRBV14 | .
CASSQVGTGPLNEQYF | TRBV3-1/TRBV3-2 | TRBD1
CASSTYGTGGRPQHF | TRBV28 | TRBD1
CASSPTGREQTQYF | TRBV9 | .
CASSHARDYGYTF | TRBV7-9 | .
CSAIKGLNYGYTF | TRBV29-1 | .
CASSVGGGRNTEAFF | TRBV2 | .
CASSSQPTGELFF | TRBV5-1 | .
CASSLPGQGAGYTF | TRBV4-1 | TRBD1
CASSPVGNTEAFF | TRBV7-3 | .
CASSQDLVLQPQHF | TRBV3-1/TRBV3-2 | .
CASSLAPLGQVNTEAFF | TRBV5-1 | TRBD1
CASSPTGLAENNEQFF | TRBV5-1 | TRBD2
CASSPTERRYEQYF | TRBV6-6 | .
CASSLDRLPETQYF | TRBV11-2 | .
CASSLGGWSGNTEAFF | TRBV7-2 | .
CASSLFSSDRPTNEKLFF | TRBV5-6 | TRBD1
CASSFEGGIVVNEQFF | TRBV27 | .
CASSLLSDTQYF | TRBV28 | .
CAWSVYDWGQFF | TRBV30 | .
CASSEAADDGYTF | TRBV2 | .
CASSVGASGVNYEQYF | TRBV9 | TRBD2
CASSQALAGGPNEQFF | TRBV7-9 | TRBD2
CASSTPGEQYF | TRBV28 | .
CASTPSGTRDEQYF | TRBV6-2/TRBV6-3 | .
CAWCRATNEKLFF | TRBV30 | .
CASSTPREGLWQPQHF | TRBV19 | .
CASRNPGQGVFGYTF | TRBV28 | TRBD1
CASTSGVTHEQYF | TRBV28 | .
CASSRDLRPQHF | TRBV6-2/TRBV6-3 | .
CASSPSSGRVRETQYF | TRBV7-2 | TRBD2
CASGLTGFGTQYF | TRBV25-1 | .
CASSFAGGRDTQYF | TRBV5-1 | TRBD2
CASSLSAFSYEQYF | TRBV7-3 | .
CASTVRGRVSLYF | TRBV14 | TRBD2
CASSPGLAGVTGANVLTF | TRBV6-2/TRBV6-3 | TRBD2
CASSHGLAGGPSSYNEQFF | TRBV11-2 | TRBD2
CAISEAGARGYGYTF | TRBV10-3 | .
CATSRLPFSLAGGPSNEQFF | TRBV15 | TRBD2
CASSLEPSSNNEQFF | TRBV5-1 | .
CASRPGTGVNSPLHF | TRBV2 | TRBD1
CSASGPGGEETQYF | TRBV20-1 | TRBD2
CASSQGGGNMNTEAFF | TRBV3-1/TRBV3-2 | .